This T cell receptor (beta chain) came from a study of control samples from healthy donors and cancer patients. The CDR3 length is 16 residues. CDR1 is MNHNS and CDR2 is SASEGT in the germline V gene. V was pared by 3 bases and J by 2 bases, with 7 bases of the junction left unmatched. Profiled with immunoSEQ multiplex PCR; TCRdb holds only in-frame clones, not every one. Seen here are about 220,000 clones, around 94% observed once, and the top ten hold approximately 1.5%. This clonotype was obtained from a man in his fifties in good health. Sample: blood. The chain employs TRBV6-1 and TRBJ1-5; 7 nucleotides line up with TRBD1. In DNA, the CDR3 is TGTGCCAGCAGTGACCGTGGCCAGGGGGGCAATCAGCCCCAGCATTTT. It is translated as CASSDRGQGGNQPQHF.